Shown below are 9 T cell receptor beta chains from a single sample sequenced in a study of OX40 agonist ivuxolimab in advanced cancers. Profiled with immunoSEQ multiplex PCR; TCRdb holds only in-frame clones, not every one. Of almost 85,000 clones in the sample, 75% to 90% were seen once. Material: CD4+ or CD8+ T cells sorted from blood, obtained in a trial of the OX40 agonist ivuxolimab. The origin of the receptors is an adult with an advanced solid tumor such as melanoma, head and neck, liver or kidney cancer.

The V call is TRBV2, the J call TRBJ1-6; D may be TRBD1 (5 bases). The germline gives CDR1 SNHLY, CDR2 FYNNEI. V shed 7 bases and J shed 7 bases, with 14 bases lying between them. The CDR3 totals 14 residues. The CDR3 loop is CASKGTNRNSPLHF. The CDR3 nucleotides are TGTGCCAGCAAGGGGACCAACAGGAATTCACCCCTCCACTTT.

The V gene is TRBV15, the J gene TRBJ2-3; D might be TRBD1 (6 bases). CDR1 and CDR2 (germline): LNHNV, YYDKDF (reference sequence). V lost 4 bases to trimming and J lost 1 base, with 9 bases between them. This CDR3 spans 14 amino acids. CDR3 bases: TGTGCCACCAGCATCGCAGGGGGCACAGATACGCAGTATTTT. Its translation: CATSIAGGTDTQYF.

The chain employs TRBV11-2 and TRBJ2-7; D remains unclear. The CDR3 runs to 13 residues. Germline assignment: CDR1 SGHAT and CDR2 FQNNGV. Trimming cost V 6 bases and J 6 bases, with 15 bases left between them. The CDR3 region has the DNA TGTGCCAGCAGTCAAACAGAATCGGGCGAGCAGTACGTC. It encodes CASSQTESGEQYV.

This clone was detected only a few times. The CDR3 nucleotides are TGTGCCAGCAGCCAATCTAGGTCCCGACAAGACAAAGTATCCGGCTACACCTTC. Its protein product is CASSQSRSRQDKVSGYTF. The chain is built from TRBV16 and TRBJ1-2; the D is unclear. CDR1 and CDR2 from the germline V gene are KGHSY and FQNENV. The CDR3 sequence is 18 residues long. V was clipped by 0 bases and J by 8 bases, with 25 bases between them.

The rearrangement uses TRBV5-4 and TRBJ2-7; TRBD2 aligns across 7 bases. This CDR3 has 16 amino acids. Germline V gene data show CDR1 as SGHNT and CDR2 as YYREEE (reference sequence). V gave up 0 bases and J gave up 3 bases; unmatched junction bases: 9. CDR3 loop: CASSLGGGGPSYEQYF. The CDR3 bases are TGTGCCAGCAGCTTGGGGGGGGGAGGACCAAGCTACGAGCAGTACTTC.

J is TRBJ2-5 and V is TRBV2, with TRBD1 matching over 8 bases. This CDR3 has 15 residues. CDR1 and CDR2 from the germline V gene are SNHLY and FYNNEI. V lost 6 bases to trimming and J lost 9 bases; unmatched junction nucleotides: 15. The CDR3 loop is CASRTGTGNSEAQYF. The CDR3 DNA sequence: TGTGCCAGCAGGACCGGGACAGGCAACTCGGAGGCCCAGTACTTC.

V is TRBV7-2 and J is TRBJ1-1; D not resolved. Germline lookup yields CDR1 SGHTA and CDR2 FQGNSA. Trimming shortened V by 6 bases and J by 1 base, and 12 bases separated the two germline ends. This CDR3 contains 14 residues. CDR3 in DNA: TGTGCCAGCAGTCCTATATTTCGGAACACTGAAGCTTTCTTT. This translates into CASSPIFRNTEAFF.

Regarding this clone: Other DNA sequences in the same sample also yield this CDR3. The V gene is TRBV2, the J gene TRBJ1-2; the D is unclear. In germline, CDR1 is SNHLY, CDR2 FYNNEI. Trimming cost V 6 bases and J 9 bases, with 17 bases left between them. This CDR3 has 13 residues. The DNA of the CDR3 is TGTGCCAGCAGAGCCGGGCCCGTTGGGCGCTACACCTTC. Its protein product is CASRAGPVGRYTF.

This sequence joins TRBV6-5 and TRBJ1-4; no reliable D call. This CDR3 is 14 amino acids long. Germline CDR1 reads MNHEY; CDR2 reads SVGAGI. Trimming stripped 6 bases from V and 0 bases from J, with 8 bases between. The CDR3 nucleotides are TGTGCCAGCAGGGATGCGGCAACTAATGAAAAACTGTTTTTT. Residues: CASRDAATNEKLFF.